The sequence of this T cell receptor (beta chain) was determined in a study of T cell repertoires in cytomegalovirus infection. Study-wide context: Public TCR beta signatures provided an indication of both CMV infection and a matching HLA type.

TCRdb independently ran MiXCR on the reads; one entry per CDR3 protein. The sample carries around 530,000 distinct CDR3 sequences, approximately 15% recorded once. Germline CDR1 and CDR2: LNHDA and SQIVND (reference sequence). V was shortened by 10 bases and J by 0 bases, with 18 bases between the two germline ends. The CDR3 length is 15 residues. Study-level results: The ex vivo response showed dominance by HLA-C-restricted CMV-specific TCR beta clonotypes. Cumulated frequencies of public TCR beta families served to identify carriers of CMV plus the relevant HLA.

For this clonotype: Its antigen is unidentified.

Sequenced input: CD8+ T cells from PBMCs. This receptor was obtained from a human donor in good health (CMV status not recorded). Some clones in this sample may be carry-over from other donors' samples. The chain has TRBV19 and TRBJ1-2; D perhaps matches TRBD1 (6 bases). The CDR3 DNA sequence: TGTGCCACTGGGAGACAGGCCCTAGCTAACTATGGCTACACCTTC. Its translation is CATGRQALANYGYTF.